The 16 T cell receptor beta chains below were found in one sample sequenced in a study of technical replicates of blood from a handful of donors (TCRdb year 2017). Receptor amplification or capture employed the immunoSEQ multiplex PCR assay. Here the immuneACCESS table is served through TCRdb, limited to in-frame sequences with V and J called. Missing clones are a known gap in these copies; in checked studies unresolved V genes cover under half, and the rest lacks a known reason. The sample contains fewer than 80,000 clones, roughly 91% of them found a single time. The top ten clonotypes cover 4% to 5% of the sample. The sample was PBMCs. The receptors come from a human donor in good health. Some clones in this sample may be carry-over from other donors' samples.

The chain has TRBV4-2 and TRBJ1-6, with 9 bases that match TRBD1. Per the germline V gene, CDR1 is LGHNA and CDR2 is YNFKEQ. The CDR3 has 18 residues. Trimming at V came to 4 bases and at J to 5 bases, leaving 12 bases not matched to a gene. CDR3 sequence reads: CASSPGQGMSLNNSPLHF. In DNA form, the CDR3 reads TGTGCCAGCAGCCCAGGACAGGGGATGTCCCTAAATAATTCACCCCTCCACTTT.

This clone was counted once. The chain joins TRBV27 to TRBJ2-7, with a tentative D call TRBD1 (5 bases). With 6 bases removed from V and 0 bases from J, the gap between germline ends came to 6 bases. Germline CDR1 and CDR2: MNHEY and SMNVEV (reference sequence). CDR3 length: 12 residues. CDR3 bases: TGTGCCAGCAGGGACAACTCCTACGAGCAGTACTTC. Translation gives CASRDNSYEQYF.

The chain is built from TRBV6-1 and TRBJ1-5; TRBD1 is a possible D gene (6 bases). V dropped 10 bases and J dropped 4 bases, with 17 bases sitting between them. The CDR3 is made up of 14 amino acids. The germline V gene encodes CDR1 MNHNS and CDR2 SASEGT. The CDR3 nucleotides read TGTGCCACCCATAGAGGGGGAAGTAATCAGCCCCAGCATTTT. It is translated as CATHRGGSNQPQHF.

The chain couples TRBV5-4 to TRBJ1-2; D remains unclear. V lost 0 bases, J lost 8 bases, and 8 bases lay in between. This CDR3 has 12 residues. Germline V gene lookup returns CDR1 SGHNT and CDR2 YYREEE (reference sequence). The CDR3 DNA is TGTGCCAGCAGCTTGGTGGGAGACGGCTACACCTTC. It codes for CASSLVGDGYTF.

V and J are TRBV29-1 and TRBJ2-1, with D possibly TRBD1 on 5 matching bases. The V gene lost 6 bases and the J gene lost 7 bases, with 13 bases spanning the gap. This CDR3 comprises 12 residues. Germline V gives CDR1 SQVTM, CDR2 ANQGSEA. CDR3 in amino acids: CSVLTRTNEQFF. In nucleotides, the CDR3 is TGCAGCGTCCTAACTCGGACAAATGAGCAGTTCTTC.

The CDR3 spells CAATGRAEKLFF. CDR3 in DNA: TGTGCGGCCACAGGGAGGGCTGAAAAACTGTTTTTT. The J gene is TRBJ1-4, the V gene TRBV30; the D gene is possibly TRBD1 (6 bases). This CDR3 comprises 12 residues. CDR1 and CDR2 (germline): GTSNPN, SVGIG (reference sequence).

The chain employs TRBV4-3 and TRBJ2-3; no firm D call. The CDR3 totals 15 residues. V was clipped by 0 bases and J by 2 bases, with 9 bases between them. Germline V gene data show CDR1 as LGHNA and CDR2 as YSLEER. The DNA of the CDR3 is TGCGCCAGCAGCCAAGACGCCAGATCCACAGATACGCAGTATTTT. It specifies CASSQDARSTDTQYF.

This clone appeared a single time. The chain recombines TRBV19 with TRBJ1-2; D remains ambiguous. The ends were cut back, 1 base at V and 8 bases at J, with 17 bases in the middle. This CDR3 contains 15 residues. Germline CDR1 reads LNHDA; CDR2 reads SQIVND (reference sequence). The CDR3 reads CASSIARAAVVGYTF. The CDR3 bases are TGTGCCAGTAGTATAGCCCGGGCAGCGGTGGTGGGCTACACCTTC.

CDR3 DNA sequence: TGTGCCAGCCGCCGCAGCGGGGGATTCCCCTACAATGAGCAGTTCTTC. It specifies CASRRSGGFPYNEQFF. The chain uses TRBV13 and TRBJ2-1, with 8 bases fitting TRBD2. CDR1 and CDR2 (germline): PRHDT, FYEKMQ (reference sequence). CDR3 length equals 16 residues. V was pared by 8 bases and J by 2 bases, with 11 bases of the junction left unmatched.

This clone was observed once. This chain connects TRBV9 to TRBJ2-3; TRBD2 matches at 16 bases. This CDR3 is built from 18 residues. Trimming at V came to 3 bases and at J to 0 bases, leaving 4 bases not matched to a gene. From germline, CDR1 is SGDLS and CDR2 YYNGEE. CDR3 DNA: TGTGCCAGCAGCGCCGGGACTAGCGGGGGGGGAAGCACAGATACGCAGTATTTT. Its translation is CASSAGTSGGGSTDTQYF.

The rearrangement links TRBV11-3 to TRBJ2-1; 8 bases match TRBD1. Germline lookup yields CDR1 SGHNT and CDR2 YENEEA. The CDR3 extends over 14 amino acids. V lost 3 bases and J lost 6; bases outside the gene matches: 4. The CDR3 sequence is CASSLGQDFNEQFF. Here the CDR3 DNA reads TGTGCCAGCAGCTTGGGACAGGACTTCAATGAGCAGTTCTTC.

The chain couples TRBV6-5 to TRBJ1-6; 7 bases are a match to TRBD1. Germline assignment: CDR1 MNHEY and CDR2 SVGAGI. CDR3 length: 14 amino acids. J lost 11 bases, V lost 5 bases, and 9 bases had no gene match. CDR3 sequence reads: CASSTNRGWTPLHF. The CDR3, as DNA: TGTGCCAGCAGTACGAACAGGGGTTGGACACCCCTCCACTTT.

The chain employs TRBV5-1 and TRBJ2-7; tentatively, D is TRBD2 (5 bases). Germline CDR1 reads SGHRS; CDR2 reads YFSETQ. Trimming left V 1 base short and J 7 bases short, with 12 bases between. The CDR3 loop spans 13 amino acids. CDR3 nucleotide sequence: TGCGCCAGCAGCTTGATAGCAACGGGGGAGCAGTACTTC. Protein product: CASSLIATGEQYF.

The V gene is TRBV4-3, the J gene TRBJ1-4; a possible D gene is TRBD1 (6 bases). V dropped 1 base and J dropped 4 bases, with 7 bases sitting between them. This CDR3 has 14 residues. Germline V gives CDR1 LGHNA, CDR2 YSLEER. The CDR3 loop is CASSQGTVNEKLFF. The CDR3 DNA follows: TGCGCCAGCAGCCAAGGGACAGTTAATGAAAAACTGTTTTTT.

This chain uses TRBV19 with TRBJ2-3; 8 positions match TRBD2. The V and J ends lost 6 bases and 2 bases, in that order; junction bases with no gene match: 10. The CDR3 sequence is 16 residues long. CDR1 LNHDA and CDR2 SQIVND come from the germline V gene (reference sequence). CDR3 DNA sequence: TGTGCCAGTAGGGGGACTAGTGGGGCTCCCACAGATACGCAGTATTTT. It encodes CASRGTSGAPTDTQYF.

The J gene is TRBJ2-1, the V gene TRBV19; D unresolved. Per germline, CDR1 LNHDA and CDR2 SQIVND (reference sequence). The CDR3 runs to 12 residues. Trimming removed 4 bases from V and 3 bases from J, with 4 bases in between. CDR3 residues: CASSTSYNEQFF. The CDR3 DNA follows: TGTGCCAGTAGTACTAGCTACAATGAGCAGTTCTTC.